This T cell receptor beta chain came from a study of tumour-infiltrating T cells in Burkitt lymphoma. Looking at the study overall: Patients covered every epidemiological subtype of Burkitt lymphoma. Repertoire clonality predicted overall and progression-free survival.

Between the trimmed V and J ends, which lost 5 bases and 3 bases, there was a span of 14 bases. This CDR3 is 14 amino acids long. Germline assignment: CDR1 MDHEN and CDR2 SYDVKM. Clones were sequenced by immunoSEQ multiplex PCR, and TCRdb holds only the in-frame ones, with some missing. The table lists several thousand clones, around 15% of them singletons. V gene TRBV28 combines with J gene TRBJ2-7; unclear D gene. Material: tumor tissue. The TCR originated in a human donor with Burkitt lymphoma. The CDR3 loop is CASSPPSRLYEQYF. The CDR3 DNA reads TGTGCCAGCAGTCCTCCCTCGCGACTCTACGAGCAGTACTTC.